This T cell receptor beta chain came from a study of blood T cell repertoires in COVID-19. Study details: Whether acute or convalescent, the COVID-19 samples came from the United States, Italy and Spain. In each case, the material was cDNA or gDNA derived from T cells, B-cell-depleted T cells, or PBMCs.

J lost 5 bases, V lost 4 bases, and 7 bases had no gene match. The CDR3 consists of 14 residues. CDR1 is SGDLS and CDR2 is YYNGEE in the germline V gene. Original data processing: Using reference gene primer amplification, nucleated cell counts were estimated. The data were produced by immunoSEQ multiplex PCR, yet TCRdb's version contains in-frame clones alone and is incomplete. That table gives V, J and clone size, and the DNA gave D and trimming. There are hundreds of thousands of clones in the sample; just under 90% occur only once, and approximately 0.3% lies in the top ten. V usage is TRBV9 and J usage is TRBJ2-7; 9 bases are a match to TRBD1. This clonotype was sampled from a young woman with acute or convalescent COVID-19. Input material: peripheral blood. CDR3 sequence (DNA): TGTGCCAGCAGCTGGGATGGGACAGGGAACGAGCAGTACTTC. It encodes CASSWDGTGNEQYF.